The TCR beta chain described here comes from a study of blood T cells in healthy people across ages. Study findings and constraints: Researchers deemed the diversity estimates from one million T cells underestimates. The unknown donor CMV status may have confounded expanded clonotype changes.

A second PCR of about 7 to 12 cycles used a sample-barcoded 5' primer and a J-beta primer mix. Researchers report that each sample yielded at least 3 million CDR3-containing paired-end reads. A single record per CDR3 protein comes from TCRdb applying MiXCR to the 5' RACE reads. This sample carries approximately 1,000,000 distinct CDR3 sequences, 35% to 50% of them seen once, and the ten largest clones take under 20%. V was cut by 0 bases and J by 1 base, with 15 bases left in between. The germline gives CDR1 SGHDT, CDR2 YYEEEE. This CDR3 is 17 amino acids long. As for this clonotype: The antigen is unknown.

The individuals who served as donors were healthy Caucasians living in Russia, aged roughly 6 to 95. The V and J genes are TRBV5-6 and TRBJ2-3; TRBD1 is a possible D gene (5 bases). The TCR sequence derives from a woman between 55 and 75 years old in good health. Material: blood. CDR3 loop: CASSLVAGPSRTDTQYF. CDR3 DNA: TGTGCCAGCAGCTTGGTTGCAGGGCCGTCCCGCACAGATACGCAGTATTTT.